This T cell receptor (beta chain) was documented in a study of blood T cell repertoires in COVID-19 (dated by TCRdb to 2018 to 2020). Context from the whole study: Collaborator samples came from the United States, Italy and Spain and covered acute and convalescent phases of COVID-19. The repertoires were released in a freely available public database meant as a resource for research on the immune response to SARS-CoV-2. Samples came from the ongoing ImmuneRACE study (first 160 participants) plus 1,254 subjects from 6 global collaborators. The material from the prospective study consisted of cDNA or gDNA derived from T cells, B-cell-depleted T cells, or PBMCs. Nearly every sample came with metadata listing a de-identified subject ID, COVID-19 status, age in years and sex. Where available, HLA class I and class II types were taken from metadata supplied by the sample provider and were not determined by assay-based typing. The dataset comprised deeply sampled blood TCRbeta repertoires from subjects exposed to, actively infected with, or recovered from COVID-19. Overall results and qualifications from the work: The quantity of clinical and demographic metadata differed by source and by participant and was supplied without curation.

Comment on this clone: This receptor's antigen is unknown. No base-level quality is on record; no much larger clone is a single base apart.

The immunoSEQ Assay, a bias-controlled multiplex PCR, was used to amplify TCRbeta CDR3 regions from genomic DNA. As for the original processing: Nucleated cell counts per sample were estimated from amplification of reference gene primers within the assay. To quantify the absolute abundance of each unique TCRbeta CDR3 rearrangement, sequence reads were collapsed and filtered. For each sample, productive Simpson clonality was calculated as the square root of Simpson's diversity index over productive rearrangements. TCRdb holds this immuneACCESS table with in-frame rearrangements only. Some clones are missing; in checked studies, unresolved V genes explain under half, and the rest has no known cause. The V and J calls and clone size were taken over from that table, and D and trimming were inferred from the DNA. This sample comprises under 85,000 clones, roughly 81% of them detected only once. Jointly, the top ten make up more than 15% of the sample.

Each collaborating institution followed its own protocols to collect whole blood in K2EDTA tubes. For TCRbeta analysis, collaborator samples were shipped as frozen whole blood, as isolated PBMCs, or as DNA extracted from either sample type. The source is a man older than 75 with acute or convalescent COVID-19. Material for sequencing was peripheral blood.

The CDR3 reads as follows: CASRDSQETQYF. In nucleotide form, the sequence is TGTGCCAGCAGAGACAGCCAAGAGACCCAGTACTTC. The chain couples TRBV12-3 or TRBV12-4 to TRBJ2-5; a tentative D call is TRBD1 (5 bases match). Spanning cysteine to phenylalanine, the CDR3 consists of 12 amino acids. This entry keeps only the CDR3 DNA: 36 bases, framed from base 1. Deletion took 6 bases off V and 1 base off J, with a span of 6 bases between the germline ends.